The 32 T cell receptor beta chains in this list originate from one sample, sequenced in a study of OX40 agonist ivuxolimab in advanced cancers. The method was immunoSEQ multiplex PCR; TCRdb's version includes in-frame clones alone and lacks a portion of them. The sample carries tens of thousands of clones, about 90% recorded once. Source: CD4+ or CD8+ T cells sorted from blood, taken in a trial of the OX40 agonist ivuxolimab. The receptors come from an adult with an advanced solid tumor such as melanoma, head and neck, liver or kidney cancer.

The gene calls are TRBV11-2 and TRBJ1-5; no clear D. The CDR3 sequence is 13 residues long. Trimming took 4 bases from V and 0 from J, leaving 4 bases between them. CDR1 SGHAT and CDR2 FQNNGV come from the germline V gene. The DNA of the CDR3 is TGTGCCAGCAGCTGGCATAGCAATCAGCCCCAGCATTTT. As protein: CASSWHSNQPQHF.

This sequence joins TRBV4-1 and TRBJ2-1, with 8 bases fitting TRBD2. The CDR3 sequence is 15 residues long. The germline V gene encodes CDR1 MGHRA and CDR2 YSYEKL. Trimming removed 4 bases from V and 1 base from J; junction bases left unmatched: 3. This CDR3 reads CASSLGTSSYNEQFF. The CDR3 DNA sequence: TGCGCCAGCAGCCTGGGGACTAGTTCCTACAATGAGCAGTTCTTC.

The chain has TRBV28 and TRBJ2-7; 8 bases align to TRBD1. There are 16 residues in the CDR3. V was clipped by 5 bases and J by 7 bases; unmatched bases: 16. Germline V gene sequence: CDR1 MDHEN, CDR2 SYDVKM. The CDR3, as DNA: TGTGCCAGCAGTCCACCCCAGGGGGCAGGATCTCAAGAGCAGTACTTC. Protein: CASSPPQGAGSQEQYF.

J is TRBJ2-1 and V is TRBV9; 7 nucleotides align to TRBD2. Germline V gene lookup returns CDR1 SGDLS and CDR2 YYNGEE. The CDR3 contains 15 residues. The V gene end was trimmed by 3 bases and the J gene end by 1 base; junction bases not matched to a gene: 4. In DNA, the CDR3 is TGTGCCAGCAGCGCCGGGGGAGGGTCCTACAATGAGCAGTTCTTC. This encodes CASSAGGGSYNEQFF.

The J gene is TRBJ2-7, the V gene TRBV6-5; possibly TRBD2 for D (5 bases). The CDR3 loop spans 13 amino acids. The V and J ends lost 5 bases and 1 base respectively, with 9 bases between them. CDR1 and CDR2 from the germline V gene are MNHEY and SVGAGI. The CDR3 sequence is CASSTERSYEQYF. DNA for the CDR3: TGTGCCAGCAGTACCGAGCGGTCCTACGAGCAGTACTTC.

V and J are TRBV5-1 and TRBJ2-7; D might be TRBD1 (6 bases). This CDR3 contains 14 residues. The germline V gene encodes CDR1 SGHRS and CDR2 YFSETQ. V was shortened by 0 bases and J by 2 bases, with 9 bases between the two germline ends. The CDR3 spells CASSLDGTPYEQYF. CDR3 coding DNA: TGCGCCAGCAGCTTGGACGGGACACCCTACGAGCAGTACTTC. The complete variable domain, with remaining parts taken from reference TRBV5-1 and TRBJ2-7, reads KAGVTQTPRYLIKTRGQQVTLSCSPISGHRSVSWYQQTPGQGLQFLFEYFSETQRNKGNFPGRFSGRQFSNSRSEMNVSTLELGDSALYLCASSLDGTPYEQYFGPGTRLTVT.

The V call is TRBV4-3, the J call TRBJ2-1, with D unclear. V lost 8 bases to trimming and J lost 6 bases, with 8 bases between them. This CDR3 has 11 amino acids. CDR1 LGHNA and CDR2 YSLEER come from the germline V gene. CDR3 amino acids: CASPHANEQFF. The CDR3 DNA reads as TGCGCCAGCCCCCATGCCAATGAGCAGTTCTTC.

The chain couples TRBV2 to TRBJ1-3; a weak D match, TRBD1 (6 bases). Trimming removed 7 bases at V and 0 bases at J, with 10 bases between. Germline values: CDR1 SNHLY, CDR2 FYNNEI. The CDR3 spans 14 residues. CDR3 in DNA: TGTGCCAGCACCAGGGACACCTCTGGAAACACCATATATTTT. Translated: CASTRDTSGNTIYF.

V usage is TRBV5-1 and J usage is TRBJ2-3; D might be TRBD1 or TRBD2, each matching 5 bases. Germline loops: CDR1 SGHRS, CDR2 YFSETQ. The CDR3 spans 15 residues. V dropped 2 bases and J dropped 5 bases, with 15 bases sitting between them. CDR3 bases: TGCGCCAGCAGCTTTGGGACGAAGAGGGGAGATACGCAGTATTTT. As protein: CASSFGTKRGDTQYF.

The rearrangement links TRBV7-2 to TRBJ2-1; 8 bases are a match to TRBD2. CDR1 and CDR2 from the germline V gene are SGHTA and FQGNSA. The CDR3 consists of 15 residues. J lost 0 bases, V lost 5 bases, and 3 bases had no gene match. The CDR3 DNA is TGTGCCAGCAGCCTCCTAGCGGGCTCCTACAATGAGCAGTTCTTC. As protein: CASSLLAGSYNEQFF.

V usage is TRBV7-3 and J usage is TRBJ2-1; D is unresolved. The CDR3 runs to 13 residues. In germline, CDR1 is SGHTA, CDR2 FQGTGA. V dropped 5 bases and J dropped 5 bases, with 10 bases sitting between them. In DNA form, the CDR3 reads TGTGCCAGCAGCCGGACGTCTGACAATGAGCAGTTCTTC. This encodes CASSRTSDNEQFF.

The V and J genes are TRBV5-8 and TRBJ2-3; D is unclear. Germline CDR1 is SGHTS and CDR2 is YDEGEE. Trimming pared 4 bases from V and 2 bases from J, leaving 17 bases between. This CDR3 region has 16 residues. CDR3 region: CASSLVSGTFTDTQYF. In nucleotides, the CDR3 is TGTGCCAGCAGCCTAGTCTCGGGTACTTTCACAGATACGCAGTATTTT.

This chain uses TRBV4-1 with TRBJ2-3, with TRBD1 identical over 11 bases. This CDR3 is 18 amino acids long. Trimming at V came to 0 bases and at J to 6 bases, leaving 11 bases not matched to a gene. Germline V gene lookup returns CDR1 MGHRA and CDR2 YSYEKL. The CDR3 DNA reads as TGCGCCAGCAGCCAAGAAAGGTATCGGACAGGGGGCGAGGATACGCAGTATTTT. Translated: CASSQERYRTGGEDTQYF.

This clone was observed a few times. This chain connects TRBV5-6 to TRBJ1-1; D is undetermined. Trimming cost V 4 bases and J 1 base, with 11 bases left between them. CDR1 and CDR2 (germline): SGHDT, YYEEEE. The CDR3 consists of 14 residues. The CDR3, as DNA: TGTGCCAGCAGCCACTTCACGGGGAACACTGAAGCTTTCTTT. Translated, it gives CASSHFTGNTEAFF.

The chain employs TRBV4-2 and TRBJ2-1, with D perhaps TRBD2 (6 bases). CDR3 length: 15 amino acids. Germline V gene sequence: CDR1 LGHNA, CDR2 YNFKEQ. The ends were cut back, 0 bases at V and 8 bases at J, with 14 bases in the middle. The CDR3: CASSQEETRAHEQFF. CDR3 DNA sequence: TGTGCCAGCAGCCAAGAAGAGACTAGGGCCCATGAGCAGTTCTTC.

The J gene is TRBJ2-7, the V gene TRBV6-5; 9 nucleotides align to TRBD1. Germline-derived CDR1 and CDR2 are MNHEY and SVGAGI. Unmatched junction bases numbered 9, after V lost 6 bases and J lost 3 bases. This CDR3 has 15 residues. CDR3 coding DNA: TGTGCCAGCAGACCCGACGGGACAGGGAACTACGAGCAGTACTTC. Translating it yields CASRPDGTGNYEQYF.

The chain combines TRBV6-5 with TRBJ2-1; D is uncertain. V was clipped by 2 bases and J by 6 bases, with 14 bases between them. The germline CDR1 and CDR2 sequences are MNHEY and SVGAGI. The CDR3 runs 15 residues. CDR3 DNA sequence: TGTGCCAGCAGTTACCAAAGGGTGGCTGGCAATGAGCAGTTCTTC. Amino acid sequence: CASSYQRVAGNEQFF.

The CDR3: CASRALSSYNEQFF. In DNA, the CDR3 is TGTGCCAGCAGGGCCCTTAGCTCCTACAATGAGCAGTTCTTC. The chain joins TRBV6-6 to TRBJ2-1; D not certain. The CDR3 consists of 14 residues. The germline V and J ends were trimmed by 6 bases and 0 bases, with 9 bases remaining between them. CDR1 and CDR2 (germline): MNHNY, SVGAGI (reference sequence).

The chain joins TRBV25-1 to TRBJ2-1; TRBD1 is a possible D gene (6 bases). Germline CDR1 is MGHDK and CDR2 is SYGVNS. The CDR3 is made up of 15 amino acids. Trimming stripped 7 bases from V and 2 bases from J, with 15 bases between. CDR3 sequence: CASTMYRVTYNEQFF. The CDR3, as DNA: TGTGCCAGCACCATGTACAGGGTCACCTACAATGAGCAGTTCTTC.

This clone showed up just once. This sequence joins TRBV28 and TRBJ1-4, with 11 bases matching TRBD1. CDR3 length: 14 residues. Germline CDR1 and CDR2: MDHEN and SYDVKM. The ends lost 5 bases at V and 6 bases at J; junction bases unmatched: 2. Written as DNA, the CDR3 is TGTGCCAGCAGTGGACAGGGGGCGCATGAAAAACTGTTTTTT. It codes for CASSGQGAHEKLFF.

The chain joins TRBV6-1 to TRBJ2-5; 10 nucleotides agree with TRBD1. The germline V gene encodes CDR1 MNHNS and CDR2 SASEGT. J gave up 7 bases and V 4 bases, and 9 bases lay outside the gene matches. There are 15 residues in the CDR3. This CDR3 reads CASSVGGTGVATQYF. The DNA of the CDR3 is TGTGCCAGCAGTGTGGGGGGGACAGGGGTCGCGACCCAGTACTTC.

This chain joins TRBV18 and TRBJ2-2; 9 bases fit TRBD1. Germline V gene lookup returns CDR1 KGHSH and CDR2 LQKENI. This CDR3 has 15 amino acids. Trimming at V came to 6 bases and at J to 0 bases, leaving 2 bases not matched to a gene. The CDR3 region has the DNA TGTGCCAGCTCCCGGGACAGGGCGAACACCGGGGAGCTGTTTTTT. Translated, it gives CASSRDRANTGELFF.

The V and J genes are TRBV10-3 and TRBJ1-3, with D hard to call. This CDR3 has 12 residues. Germline V gives CDR1 ENHRY, CDR2 SYGVKD. V was pared by 4 bases and J by 3 bases, with 4 bases between. The CDR3 DNA is TGTGCCATCAGTGGTGATGGAAACACCATATATTTT. It codes for CAISGDGNTIYF.

The rearrangement uses TRBV7-6 and TRBJ2-1; 11 bases are a match to TRBD2. The CDR3 loop spans 16 amino acids. Unmatched junction bases numbered 5, after V lost 0 bases and J lost 7 bases. Germline-derived CDR1 and CDR2 are SGHVS and FNYEAQ. The CDR3 sequence: CASSLATSGISNEQFF. The CDR3 region has the DNA TGTGCCAGCAGCTTAGCGACTAGCGGGATCTCGAATGAGCAGTTCTTC. The variable domain in full, with the rest retrieved from reference TRBV7-6 and TRBJ2-1, is GAGVSQSPRYKVTKRGQDVALRCDPISGHVSLYWYRQALGQGPEFLTYFNYEAQQDKSGLPNDRFSAERPEGSISTLTIQRTEQRDSAMYRCASSLATSGISNEQFFGPGTRLTVL.

As DNA, the CDR3 is TGCAGTGCTACGGCAGATACGCAGTATTTT. This encodes CSATADTQYF. This rearrangement joins TRBV20-1 to TRBJ2-3; D not resolved. V shed 4 bases and J shed 4 bases, with 3 bases lying between them. Germline CDR1 and CDR2: DFQATT and SNEGSKA (reference sequence). This CDR3 is built from 10 residues.

The genes are TRBV7-9 and TRBJ1-2; D gene uncertain. V was clipped by 2 bases and J by 4 bases, with 8 bases between them. The length of the CDR3 is 13 residues. Germline CDR1 and CDR2: SEHNR and FQNEAQ (reference sequence). The CDR3 nucleotides are TGTGCCAGCAGCTTAAGTACGGGCTATGGCTACACCTTC. Its translation: CASSLSTGYGYTF.

This sequence joins TRBV4-1 and TRBJ1-2; D ambiguous. Germline V lookup: CDR1 MGHRA, CDR2 YSYEKL. V was cut by 0 bases and J by 0 bases, with 11 bases left in between. The CDR3 is 16 amino acids. As DNA, the CDR3 is TGCGCCAGCAGCCAAGATCGGGCGCCCGCTAACTATGGCTACACCTTC. It encodes CASSQDRAPANYGYTF.

The CDR3 spells CASSGSLYGYTF. The CDR3 bases are TGTGCCAGCTCCGGGTCCCTCTATGGCTACACCTTC. The rearrangement joins TRBV6-1 to TRBJ1-2, with D uncertain. The V gene lost 8 bases and the J gene lost 4 bases, with 11 bases spanning the gap. CDR3 length: 12 residues. CDR1 and CDR2 (germline): MNHNS, SASEGT.

Details on this clone: A junction boundary mismatches the germline segment, possibly from a read error. The chain recombines TRBV6-1 with TRBJ1-1; 7 nucleotides line up with TRBD1. Germline assignment: CDR1 MNHNS and CDR2 SASEGT. The CDR3 covers 14 residues. The CDR3 sequence is CASSARTGGKPSSF. The CDR3 DNA reads TGTGCCAGCAGTGCACGGACAGGTGGCAAGCCCTCTTCCTTT.

The rearrangement links TRBV25-1 to TRBJ1-5; D call uncertain. Germline V CDR1 and CDR2: MGHDK, SYGVNS. The germline V and J ends were trimmed by 2 bases and 3 bases, with 8 bases remaining between them. The CDR3 runs 14 residues. The CDR3 bases are TGTGCCAGCAGTGAAGTAACAGACAATCAGCCCCAGCATTTT. Amino acid sequence: CASSEVTDNQPQHF. The full variable domain, with the rest looked up from reference TRBV25-1 and TRBJ1-5, is EADIYQTPRYLVIGTGKKITLECSQTMGHDKMYWYQQDPGMELHLIHYSYGVNSTEKGDLSSESTVSRIRTEHFPLTLESARPSHTSQYLCASSEVTDNQPQHFGDGTRLSIL.

This sequence joins TRBV5-1 and TRBJ2-7; D unclear. TRBJ2-4 matches the DNA end more closely, so the J call is doubtful. Germline V gene lookup returns CDR1 SGHRS and CDR2 YFSETQ. This CDR3 spans 15 amino acids. In DNA, the CDR3 is TGCGCCAGCAGGAACTTAGGTTCAATTTACGGCATTCAGTACTTC. Translated, it gives CASRNLGSIYGIQYF.

CDR3 loop: CASSLGTRATNYGYTF. CDR3 nucleotide sequence: TGTGCCAGCAGTTTGGGGACCAGGGCGACTAACTATGGCTACACCTTC. J is TRBJ1-2 and V is TRBV28, with D perhaps matching TRBD1 (5 bases). Trimming cost V 3 bases and J 0 bases, with 14 bases left between them. CDR1 and CDR2 from the germline V gene are MDHEN and SYDVKM. The CDR3 is made up of 16 amino acids.